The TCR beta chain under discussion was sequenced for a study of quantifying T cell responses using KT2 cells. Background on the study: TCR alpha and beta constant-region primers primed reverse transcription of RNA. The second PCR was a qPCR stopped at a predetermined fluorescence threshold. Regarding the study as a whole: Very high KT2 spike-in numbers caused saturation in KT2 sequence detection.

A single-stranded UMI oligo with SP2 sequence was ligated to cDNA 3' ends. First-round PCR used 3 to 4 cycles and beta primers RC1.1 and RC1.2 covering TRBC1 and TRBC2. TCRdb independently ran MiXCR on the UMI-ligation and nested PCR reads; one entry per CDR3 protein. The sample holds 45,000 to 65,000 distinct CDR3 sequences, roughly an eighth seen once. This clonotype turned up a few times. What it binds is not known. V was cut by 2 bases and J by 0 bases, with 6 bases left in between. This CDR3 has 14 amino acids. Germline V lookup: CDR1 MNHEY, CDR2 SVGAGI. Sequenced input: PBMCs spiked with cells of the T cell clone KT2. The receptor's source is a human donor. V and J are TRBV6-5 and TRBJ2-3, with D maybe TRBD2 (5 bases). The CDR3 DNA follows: TGTGCCAGCAGTTACCGGGATAGCACAGATACGCAGTATTTT. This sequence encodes CASSYRDSTDTQYF.